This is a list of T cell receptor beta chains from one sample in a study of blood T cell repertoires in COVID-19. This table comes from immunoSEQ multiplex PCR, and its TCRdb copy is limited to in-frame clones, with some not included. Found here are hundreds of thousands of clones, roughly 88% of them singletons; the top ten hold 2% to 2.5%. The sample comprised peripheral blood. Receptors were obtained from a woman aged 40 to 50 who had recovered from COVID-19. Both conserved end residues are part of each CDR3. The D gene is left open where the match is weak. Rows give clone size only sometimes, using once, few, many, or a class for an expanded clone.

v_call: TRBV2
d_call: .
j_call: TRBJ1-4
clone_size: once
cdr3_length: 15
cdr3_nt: TGTGCCAGCAGAAGAAGTACAGGCGAGACTGAAAAACTGTTTTTT
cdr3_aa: CASRRSTGETEKLFF

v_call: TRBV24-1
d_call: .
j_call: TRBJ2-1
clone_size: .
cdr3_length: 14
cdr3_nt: TGTGCCACCAGTGAGGCAACGGGGTACAATGAGCAGTTCTTC
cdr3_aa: CATSEATGYNEQFF

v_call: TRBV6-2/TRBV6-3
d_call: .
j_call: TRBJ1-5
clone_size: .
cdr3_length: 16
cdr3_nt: TGTGCCAGCAGTTACAGGGCAACAGGGATCGATCAGCCCCAGCATTTT
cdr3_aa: CASSYRATGIDQPQHF

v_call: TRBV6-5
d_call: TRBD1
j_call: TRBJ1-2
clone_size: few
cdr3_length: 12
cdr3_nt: TGTGCCAGCAGGCAGGGGGACCTTGGCTACACCTTC
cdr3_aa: CASRQGDLGYTF

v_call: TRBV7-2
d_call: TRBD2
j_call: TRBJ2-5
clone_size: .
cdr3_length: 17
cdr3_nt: TGTGCCAGCAGCTTAGTTTCAGGAGCGGGGGGGCAAGAGACCCAGTACTTC
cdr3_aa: CASSLVSGAGGQETQYF

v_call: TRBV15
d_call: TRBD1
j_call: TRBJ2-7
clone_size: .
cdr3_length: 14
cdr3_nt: TGTGCCACCAGCAGAGTGGACAGGGAGGCCGAGCAGTACTTC
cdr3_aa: CATSRVDREAEQYF

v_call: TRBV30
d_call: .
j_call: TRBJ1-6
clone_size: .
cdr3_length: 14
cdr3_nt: TGTGCCTGGAGTGTAAGGGGAGGCAATTCACCCCTCCACTTT
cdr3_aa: CAWSVRGGNSPLHF

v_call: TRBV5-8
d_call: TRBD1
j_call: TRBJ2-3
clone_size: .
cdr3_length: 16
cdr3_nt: TGTGCCAGCAGCTTGGCCCTGGCCAGGGGGACAGATACGCAGTATTTT
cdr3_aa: CASSLALARGTDTQYF

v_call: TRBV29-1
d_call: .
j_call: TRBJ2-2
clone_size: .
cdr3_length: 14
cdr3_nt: TGCAGCGTTGTCCTCAGCCGGGGCACCGGGGAGCTGTTTTTT
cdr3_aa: CSVVLSRGTGELFF

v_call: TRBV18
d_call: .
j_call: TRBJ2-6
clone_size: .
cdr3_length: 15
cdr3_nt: TGTGCCAGCTCAAGAGAACCCTCTGGGGCCAACGTCCTGACTTTC
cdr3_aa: CASSREPSGANVLTF

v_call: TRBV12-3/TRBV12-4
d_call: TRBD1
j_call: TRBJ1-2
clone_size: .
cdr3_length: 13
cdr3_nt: TGTGCCAGCAGCGGACAGGGACAGGAGGGCTACACCTTC
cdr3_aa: CASSGQGQEGYTF

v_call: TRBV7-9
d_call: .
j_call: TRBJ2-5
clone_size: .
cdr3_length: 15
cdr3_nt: TGTGCCAGCAGCCCTACCGGAGGCCCCCGGGAGACCCAGTACTTC
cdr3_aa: CASSPTGGPRETQYF

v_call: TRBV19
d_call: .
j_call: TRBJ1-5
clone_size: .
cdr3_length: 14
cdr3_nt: TGTGCCAGTAGTATAGATCCGATCGGGCAGCCCCAGCATTTT
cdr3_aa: CASSIDPIGQPQHF

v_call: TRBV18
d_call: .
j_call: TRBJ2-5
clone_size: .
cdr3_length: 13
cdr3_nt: TGTGCCAGCTCACCACTGGAGGGGGAGACCCAGTACTTC
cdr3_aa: CASSPLEGETQYF

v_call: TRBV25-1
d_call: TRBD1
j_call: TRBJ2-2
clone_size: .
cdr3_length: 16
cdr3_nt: TGTGCCAGCGATACCGGGACAGGGAAGCCCACCGGGGAGCTGTTTTTT
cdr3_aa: CASDTGTGKPTGELFF

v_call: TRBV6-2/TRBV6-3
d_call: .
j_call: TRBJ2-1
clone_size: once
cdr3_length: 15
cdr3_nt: TGTGCCAGCAGTTACTCATCGAGCTCCTACAATGAGCAGTTCTTC
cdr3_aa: CASSYSSSSYNEQFF

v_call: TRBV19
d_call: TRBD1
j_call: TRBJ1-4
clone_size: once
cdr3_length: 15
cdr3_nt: TGTGCCAGTAGTCTCCGACAGGGGATTAATGAAAAACTGTTTTTT
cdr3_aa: CASSLRQGINEKLFF

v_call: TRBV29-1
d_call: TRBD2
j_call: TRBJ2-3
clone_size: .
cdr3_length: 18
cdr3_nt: TGCAGCGTTCCCTCCGGGACTAGCGGAGCGTCTAGCACAGATACGCAGTATTTT
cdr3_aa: CSVPSGTSGASSTDTQYF

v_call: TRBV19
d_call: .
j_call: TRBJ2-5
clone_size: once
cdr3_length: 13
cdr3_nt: TGTGCCAGTAGTTCCACCGTCCGGGAGACCCAGTACTTC
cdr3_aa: CASSSTVRETQYF

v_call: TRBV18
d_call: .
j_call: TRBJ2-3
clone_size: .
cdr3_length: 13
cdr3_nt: TGTGCCAGCTCACCAACACGCCAAGATACGCAGTATTTT
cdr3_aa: CASSPTRQDTQYF

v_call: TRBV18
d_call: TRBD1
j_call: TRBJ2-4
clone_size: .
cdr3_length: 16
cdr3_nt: TGTGCCAGCTCACCACCGATTGTACAGGGGAAAAACATTCAGTACTTC
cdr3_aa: CASSPPIVQGKNIQYF

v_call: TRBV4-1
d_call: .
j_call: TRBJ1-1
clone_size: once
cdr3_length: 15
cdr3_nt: TGCGCCAGCAGCCAAGTAGCGGGGGGGAACACTGAAGCTTTCTTT
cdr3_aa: CASSQVAGGNTEAFF

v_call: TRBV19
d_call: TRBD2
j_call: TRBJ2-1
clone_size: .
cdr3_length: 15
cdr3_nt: TGTGCCAGTAGTATCCCCGGGAGGACTTACAATGAGCAGTTCTTC
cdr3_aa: CASSIPGRTYNEQFF

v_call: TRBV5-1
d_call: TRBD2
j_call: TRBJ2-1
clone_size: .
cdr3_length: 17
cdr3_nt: TGCGCCAGCAGCTTGGCCGGGCTAGCGGGGGGCTACAATGAGCAGTTCTTC
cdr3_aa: CASSLAGLAGGYNEQFF

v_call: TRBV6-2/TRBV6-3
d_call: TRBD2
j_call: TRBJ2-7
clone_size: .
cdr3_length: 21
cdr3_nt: TGTGCCAGCAGTCCGGGGGGACTAGCGGGGGCCCTCGGGAGGGGCTCCTACGAGCAGTACTTC
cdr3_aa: CASSPGGLAGALGRGSYEQYF

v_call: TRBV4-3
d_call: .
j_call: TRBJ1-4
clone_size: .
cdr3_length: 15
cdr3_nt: TGCGCCAGCAGACCGACATTTGCCCCTAATGAAAAACTGTTTTTT
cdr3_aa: CASRPTFAPNEKLFF

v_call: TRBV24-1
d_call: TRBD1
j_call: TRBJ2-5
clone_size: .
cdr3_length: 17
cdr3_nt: TGTGCCACCAGTGATGATTCAGGGGGCGCAAAGCGGGAGACCCAGTACTTC
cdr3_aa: CATSDDSGGAKRETQYF

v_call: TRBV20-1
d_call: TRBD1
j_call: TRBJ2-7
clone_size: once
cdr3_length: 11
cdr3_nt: TGCAGTGCTACGACAGGGATGAGGAAGTACTTC
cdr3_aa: CSATTGMRKYF

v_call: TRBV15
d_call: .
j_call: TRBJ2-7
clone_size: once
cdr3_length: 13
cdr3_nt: TGTGCCACCAGCAAAGTTTACAATTACGAGCAGTACTTC
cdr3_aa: CATSKVYNYEQYF

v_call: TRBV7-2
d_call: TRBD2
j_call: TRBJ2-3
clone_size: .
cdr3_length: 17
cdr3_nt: TGTGCCAGCAGCTACTCTCGAGGAGCGGGGACCACAGATACGCAGTATTTT
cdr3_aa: CASSYSRGAGTTDTQYF

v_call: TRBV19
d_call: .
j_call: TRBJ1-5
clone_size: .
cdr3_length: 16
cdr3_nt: TGTGCCAGTACCCCTTCGGGATATTATAGCAATCAGCCCCAGCATTTT
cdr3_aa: CASTPSGYYSNQPQHF

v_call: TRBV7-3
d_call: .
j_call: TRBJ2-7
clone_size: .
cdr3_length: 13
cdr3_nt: TGTGCCAGCAGCCCCGACAGCTACGGGGAGCAGTACTTC
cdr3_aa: CASSPDSYGEQYF

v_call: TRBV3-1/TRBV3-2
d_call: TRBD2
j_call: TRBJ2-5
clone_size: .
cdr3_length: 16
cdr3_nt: TGTGCCAGCAGCCAAGGACTAGCCACGACGGGGGAGACCCAGTACTTC
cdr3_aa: CASSQGLATTGETQYF